Listed below are T cell receptor beta chains from one sample, sequenced in a study of OX40 agonist ivuxolimab in advanced cancers. Sequencing used immunoSEQ multiplex PCR; TCRdb keeps in-frame clones, though not all of them. The sample shows about 77,000 clones, about 86% of them seen only once. The specimen comprised CD4+ or CD8+ T cells sorted from blood, sampled in a trial of the OX40 agonist ivuxolimab. These receptors all come from an adult with an advanced solid tumor such as melanoma, head and neck, liver or kidney cancer. CDR3s include the opening cysteine and the closing phenylalanine or tryptophan. The order of the fields is J gene, V gene, clone size, D gene, CDR3 DNA, CDR3 protein. A D gene is named only where the DNA matches it firmly. Some rows mark clone size as missing; the rest say once, few, many or name a class of expanded clone.

TRBJ2-1,TRBV18,once,TRBD1,TGTGCCAGCTCACAAGGGACAGGGGGCCTCAATGAGCAGTTCTTC,CASSQGTGGLNEQFF
TRBJ2-7,TRBV11-2,.,.,TGTGCCAGCAGCCCGGGACCGTTATCCTACGAGCAGTACTTC,CASSPGPLSYEQYF
TRBJ1-5,TRBV2,.,TRBD1,TGTGCCAGCAGAGACCGGACAGGGGTTAATCAGCCCCAGCATTTT,CASRDRTGVNQPQHF
TRBJ1-1,TRBV30,.,TRBD1,TGTGCCTGGGACAGGGGGTATCCCCCTGAAGCTTTCTTT,CAWDRGYPPEAFF
TRBJ1-2,TRBV30,.,.,TGTGCCTGGAGTATAGGGGCTGTGGCTGGCTACACCTTC,CAWSIGAVAGYTF
TRBJ2-3,TRBV9,.,.,TGTGCCAGCAGCGTAGGATCACAGACCGAGACAGATACGCAGTATTTT,CASSVGSQTETDTQYF
TRBJ1-1,TRBV6-6,.,.,TGTGCCAGCAGTTCCCGATCCATGAACACTGAAGCTTTCTTT,CASSSRSMNTEAFF
TRBJ2-1,TRBV7-2,.,TRBD2,TGTGCCAGCAGCTTAGATGGGGCTAGCGGGGGGTACAATGAGCAGTTCTTC,CASSLDGASGGYNEQFF
TRBJ2-1,TRBV10-1,.,.,TGCGCCAGCAGTGAAACCTACAATGAGCAGTTCTTC,CASSETYNEQFF
TRBJ2-2,TRBV5-4,.,.,TGTGCCAGCAGCGTGAGGGGCACCGGGGAGCTGTTTTTT,CASSVRGTGELFF
TRBJ1-1,TRBV19,few,.,TGTGCCAGTAGTATACGGCAGGGAAGGATGAACACTGAAGCTTTCTTT,CASSIRQGRMNTEAFF
TRBJ2-7,TRBV6-5,once,TRBD1,TGTGCCAGCAGAGGGCAGGGGGCTGGCGAGCAGTACTTC,CASRGQGAGEQYF
TRBJ1-2,TRBV6-6,.,TRBD1,TGTGCCAGCAGAAACAGCCGACAGGGGTACTCCTATGGCTACACCTTC,CASRNSRQGYSYGYTF
TRBJ2-1,TRBV6-6,.,TRBD2,TGTGCCAGCACCGACCCGGCGGGGGGAAACTACAATGAGCAGTTCTTC,CASTDPAGGNYNEQFF
TRBJ1-4,TRBV9,.,.,TGTGCCAGCAGTGCGGGGGGTTTCGAAAAACTGTTTTTT,CASSAGGFEKLFF
TRBJ1-5,TRBV6-6,.,.,TGTGCCAGCAGCGCCAATAACAATCAGCCCCAGCATTTT,CASSANNNQPQHF
TRBJ1-1,TRBV29-1,.,.,TGCAGCGTTGAAGCGAGAAACACTGAAGCTTTCTTT,CSVEARNTEAFF
TRBJ2-3,TRBV10-3,.,TRBD2,TGTGCCATCAGCCCACTAGCGGGGGCCGTGGGGGATACGCAGTATTTT,CAISPLAGAVGDTQYF
TRBJ2-5,TRBV28,.,.,TGTGCCAGCAGTTTACCGCGGCTCCAAGAGACCCAGTACTTC,CASSLPRLQETQYF
TRBJ1-4,TRBV30,.,TRBD1,TGTGCCGGGGACAGGGGACAAAATGAAAAACTGTTTTTT,CAGDRGQNEKLFF
TRBJ2-1,TRBV5-4,.,TRBD1,TGTGCCAGCAGCCTCGGACAGGGGGCCCACAATGAGCAGTTCTTC,CASSLGQGAHNEQFF
TRBJ2-5,TRBV30,.,.,TGTGCCTGGAGTGTTGGTAACCAAGAGACCCAGTACTTC,CAWSVGNQETQYF
TRBJ2-5,TRBV15,.,TRBD2,TGTGCCACCAGCAGCGGGACTAGCGGTTACCAAGAGACCCAGTACTTC,CATSSGTSGYQETQYF
TRBJ2-7,TRBV7-8,.,.,TGTGCCAGCAGCTTAGTCGTCGGGCAGGCGACCGAGCAGTACTTC,CASSLVVGQATEQYF
TRBJ1-5,TRBV19,.,TRBD1,TGTGCCACACGACAGGGGAATCAGCCCCAGCATTTT,CATRQGNQPQHF
TRBJ1-1,TRBV25-1,.,.,TGTGCCAGCAGTGGGACAGCCTTGAACACTGAAGCTTTCTTT,CASSGTALNTEAFF
TRBJ1-5,TRBV28,.,.,TGTGCCAGCAGTTGGTCGGGAGAGGGGGGCAATCAGCCCCAGCATTTT,CASSWSGEGGNQPQHF
TRBJ1-1,TRBV6-6,.,.,TGTGCCAGCAGGACGGGACGGCGGCTGAACACTGAAGCTTTCTTT,CASRTGRRLNTEAFF
TRBJ2-5,TRBV7-7,.,TRBD2,TGTGCTAGCAGCCAGGGACTAGCGGGGGGGAGCGAGACCCAGTACTTC,CASSQGLAGGSETQYF
TRBJ1-2,TRBV5-6,.,.,TGTGCCAGCAGCTTGGGACAGCGGGGCACTAACTATGGCTACACCTTC,CASSLGQRGTNYGYTF
TRBJ1-1,TRBV9,.,TRBD1,TGTGCCAGCAGCGTAGACATCGGGACAGGGGGCAACTTGGGCCCGAACACTGAAGCTTTCTTT,CASSVDIGTGGNLGPNTEAFF
TRBJ2-7,TRBV5-4,.,.,TGTGCCAGCAGCTTGGGGGGCCGGGTAGGGAACGAGCAGTACTTC,CASSLGGRVGNEQYF